The 20 T cell receptor beta chains below were found in one sample sequenced in a study of beta chain features in type 1 diabetes. These receptors are not linked to any known antigen. General study results and limits: There was a moderate but significant shortening of TCRB CDR3s in all four CD4+ subsets of Type 1 diabetes patients.

Reverse transcription of all isolated RNA meant that expressed TCRB transcripts were sequenced. Here immunoSEQ multiplex PCR was the method, and the copy in TCRdb shows in-frame clones only, minus some. The data show 600,000 to 700,000 clones, 9.5% to 15% seen once. The sample comprised naive CD4+ T cells from blood. These TCRs come from a man aged 30 to 39 with type 1 diabetes.

The chain links TRBV7-8 to TRBJ2-7; 10 nucleotides line up with TRBD1. Trimming cost V 4 bases and J 1 base; bases outside gene matches: 10. The CDR3 runs to 17 residues. Germline V lookup: CDR1 SGHVS, CDR2 FQNEAQ. The CDR3 loop is CASSSRWGQGTSYEQYF. In nucleotides, the CDR3 is TGTGCCAGCAGCTCGCGCTGGGGACAGGGGACTTCCTACGAGCAGTACTTC.

The chain links TRBV7-3 to TRBJ1-3; 9 bases fit TRBD1. The CDR3 is 15 residues long. After removal of 4 bases from V and 7 bases from J, the junction contained 8 bases not matched to a gene. CDR1 is SGHTA and CDR2 is FQGTGA in the germline V gene. CDR3 in amino acids: CASSSSGQGINTIYF. The CDR3 bases are TGTGCCAGCAGCTCCTCCGGACAGGGGATTAACACCATATATTTT.

This clone was seen a handful of times. The CDR3 reads CASSLDRRRANYGYTF. The CDR3 region has the DNA TGCGCCAGCAGCTTGGACAGGCGCCGCGCTAACTATGGCTACACCTTC. J is TRBJ1-2 and V is TRBV5-1, with D perhaps TRBD1 (5 bases). The length of the CDR3 is 16 residues. Germline V gives CDR1 SGHRS, CDR2 YFSETQ. Trimming removed 0 bases at V and 0 bases at J, with 12 bases between. Full variable domain (missing parts from reference TRBV5-1 and TRBJ1-2): KAGVTQTPRYLIKTRGQQVTLSCSPISGHRSVSWYQQTPGQGLQFLFEYFSETQRNKGNFPGRFSGRQFSNSRSEMNVSTLELGDSALYLCASSLDRRRANYGYTFGSGTRLTVV.

This rearrangement joins TRBV7-2 to TRBJ1-5, with TRBD1 matching over 12 bases. Unmatched junction bases numbered 7, after V lost 3 bases and J lost 7 bases. Per the germline V gene, CDR1 is SGHTA and CDR2 is FQGNSA. The CDR3 is 16 residues long. The CDR3 DNA follows: TGTGCCAGCAGCTTCCGGGACAGGGGGCAGAGGCAGCCCCAGCATTTT. This gives the protein CASSFRDRGQRQPQHF.

The table lists this clone with a few counts. The chain is built from TRBV7-6 and TRBJ2-5; D might be TRBD2 (7 bases). This CDR3 spans 14 amino acids. The V end was cut by 5 bases, the J end by 5 bases, with 15 bases between. Germline CDR1 and CDR2: SGHVS and FNYEAQ. In DNA form, the CDR3 reads TGTGCCAGCAGCAACAGGGAGGGGAGGGAGACCCAGTACTTC. Amino acids: CASSNREGRETQYF. The whole variable domain, filled in from reference TRBV7-6 and TRBJ2-5, reads GAGVSQSPRYKVTKRGQDVALRCDPISGHVSLYWYRQALGQGPEFLTYFNYEAQQDKSGLPNDRFSAERPEGSISTLTIQRTEQRDSAMYRCASSNREGRETQYFGPGTRLLVL.

In DNA, the CDR3 is TGCGCCAGCAGCTTGGGGACAGGGGGCGCAAACACCGGGGAGCTGTTTTTT. Residues: CASSLGTGGANTGELFF. V usage is TRBV5-1 and J usage is TRBJ2-2, with 11 bases lining up with TRBD1. The V gene's germline CDR1 is SGHRS and CDR2 YFSETQ. J lost 2 bases, V lost 0 bases, and 3 bases had no gene match. The CDR3 is made up of 17 amino acids.

V usage is TRBV30 and J usage is TRBJ2-1; D is uncertain. Germline-derived CDR1 and CDR2 are GTSNPN and SVGIG (reference sequence). With 3 bases removed from V and 16 bases from J, the gap between germline ends came to 25 bases. The CDR3 totals 14 residues. The CDR3 DNA is TGTGCCTGGAGGCTTGGATACGGTGTTACGAAGGCTTTCTTC. It yields the protein CAWRLGYGVTKAFF.

This chain's CDR3 is CASSLLEAQETQYF. The CDR3 region has the DNA TGTGCCAGCAGTTTATTGGAGGCCCAGGAGACCCAGTACTTC. The genes are TRBV28 and TRBJ2-5; TRBD2 is a possible D gene (5 bases). Between the trimmed V and J ends, which lost 1 base and 5 bases, there was a span of 11 bases. The CDR3 has 14 residues. CDR1 MDHEN and CDR2 SYDVKM come from the germline V gene.

The chain joins TRBV27 to TRBJ1-6, with no clear D. Trimming left V 0 bases short and J 7 bases short, with 16 bases between. The CDR3 runs to 17 residues. Germline CDR1 reads MNHEY; CDR2 reads SMNVEV (reference sequence). The CDR3 here is CASSLSPWEGTNSPLHF. CDR3 DNA: TGTGCCAGCAGTTTATCCCCATGGGAGGGAACGAATTCACCCCTCCACTTT.

The chain joins TRBV7-9 to TRBJ2-2, with 8 positions matching TRBD1. V trimming: 6 bases; J trimming: 4 bases; junction bases outside the gene matches: 7. Per germline, CDR1 SEHNR and CDR2 FQNEAQ (reference sequence). The CDR3 runs 15 residues. DNA for the CDR3: TGTGCCAGCAGACCGGGACAGGCTTCCACCGGGGAGCTGTTTTTT. It yields the protein CASRPGQASTGELFF.

This chain connects TRBV25-1 to TRBJ2-2; TRBD1 matches 9 bases. CDR3 length: 15 amino acids. CDR1 and CDR2 from the germline V gene are MGHDK and SYGVNS. V lost 2 bases and J lost 5; bases outside the gene matches: 3. Written as DNA, the CDR3 is TGTGCCAGCAGTGAACACGGGACAGGGACCGGGGAGCTGTTTTTT. Translation: CASSEHGTGTGELFF.

There are a few counts of this clone. The CDR3 protein is CASSYTRFNGYTF. CDR3 coding DNA: TGTGCCAGCAGTTACACCCGATTTAATGGCTACACCTTC. V gene TRBV6-5 combines with J gene TRBJ1-2; D gene ambiguous. The CDR3 spans 13 residues. With 2 bases removed from V and 6 bases from J, the gap between germline ends came to 10 bases. Germline V CDR1 and CDR2: MNHEY, SVGAGI.

The genes are TRBV4-3 and TRBJ1-3; possible D gene TRBD1, 5 bases. CDR1 is LGHNA, CDR2 YSLEER, per germline. The CDR3 totals 17 residues. V lost 1 base to trimming and J lost 0 bases, with 13 bases between them. The DNA of the CDR3 is TGCGCCAGCAGCCAAGTCCAGGGTCGGAGCTCTGGAAACACCATATATTTT. The encoded protein is CASSQVQGRSSGNTIYF.

The V gene is TRBV15, the J gene TRBJ2-3; TRBD2 matches at 11 bases. The CDR3 spans 22 residues. V shed 5 bases, J shed 2 bases, and the junction held 24 bases outside the gene matches. The germline V gene encodes CDR1 LNHNV and CDR2 YYDKDF (reference sequence). The CDR3 spells CATSREPAPPSGGNADTDTQYF. For the CDR3, the DNA is TGTGCCACCAGCCGCGAACCGGCCCCGCCTAGCGGGGGGAACGCCGACACAGATACGCAGTATTTT.

This clone was observed a handful of times. This chain uses TRBV2 with TRBJ1-5, with TRBD1 matching over 7 bases. CDR3 length: 15 amino acids. Germline lookup yields CDR1 SNHLY and CDR2 FYNNEI. With 4 bases clipped from V and 7 bases from J, the junction kept 10 bases outside the gene matches. The CDR3: CASSGEQGPRQPQHF. In DNA, the CDR3 is TGTGCCAGCAGTGGGGAACAGGGGCCTCGCCAGCCCCAGCATTTT. Full variable domain (missing parts from reference TRBV2 and TRBJ1-5): EPEVTQTPSHQVTQMGQEVILRCVPISNHLYFYWYRQILGQKVEFLVSFYNNEISEKSEIFDDQFSVERPDGSNFTLKIRSTKLEDSAMYFCASSGEQGPRQPQHFGDGTRLSIL.

The chain couples TRBV28 to TRBJ2-1; D not resolved. Germline V gene data show CDR1 as MDHEN and CDR2 as SYDVKM. The CDR3 sequence is 12 residues long. V was cut by 3 bases and J by 8 bases, with 8 bases left in between. The CDR3 reads CASSLVGYEQFF. As DNA, the CDR3 is TGTGCCAGCAGTTTGGTCGGCTATGAGCAGTTCTTC.

This clone appeared a few times. The V call is TRBV30, the J call TRBJ2-2; D unresolved. The CDR3 extends over 15 amino acids. The V end was cut by 2 bases, the J end by 5 bases, with 15 bases between. Per the germline V gene, CDR1 is GTSNPN and CDR2 is SVGIG (reference sequence). The CDR3 loop is CAWSIPNGVTGELFF. The CDR3 DNA reads TGTGCCTGGAGTATACCAAATGGGGTAACCGGGGAGCTGTTTTTT.

This chain connects TRBV4-3 to TRBJ2-4; the D call may be TRBD1 or TRBD2 (5 bases each). The ends were cut back, 4 bases at V and 8 bases at J, with 12 bases in the middle. This CDR3 spans 13 amino acids. CDR1 and CDR2 (germline): LGHNA, YSLEER. The CDR3 loop reads CASSRGSFDIQYF. CDR3 sequence (DNA): TGCGCCAGCAGCCGGGGGAGTTTCGACATTCAGTACTTC.

The V call is TRBV19, the J call TRBJ1-2, with 10 nucleotides matching TRBD1. There are 19 residues in the CDR3. V was pared by 4 bases and J by 4 bases, with 18 bases of the junction left unmatched. Germline V gives CDR1 LNHDA, CDR2 SQIVND (reference sequence). CDR3 residues: CASSTTQRLGQGTPYGYTF. The DNA of the CDR3 is TGTGCCAGTAGTACTACGCAACGACTGGGACAGGGGACACCCTATGGCTACACCTTC. Drawing the rest from reference TRBV19 and TRBJ1-2, the complete variable domain is DGGITQSPKYLFRKEGQNVTLSCEQNLNHDAMYWYRQDPGQGLRLIYYSQIVNDFQKGDIAEGYSVSREKKESFPLTVTSAQKNPTAFYLCASSTTQRLGQGTPYGYTFGSGTRLTVV.

This clone was counted at least ten times. The chain has TRBV7-9 and TRBJ2-3; possible D gene TRBD1, 6 bases. Germline assignment: CDR1 SEHNR and CDR2 FQNEAQ (reference sequence). The CDR3 consists of 15 residues. V lost 5 bases and J lost 0, with 12 bases in between. The CDR3 reads CASSPEGDSTDTQYF. CDR3 DNA sequence: TGTGCCAGCAGCCCAGAGGGGGATAGCACAGATACGCAGTATTTT.